The entry below gives a single TCR beta chain sequence along with its context. This specimen comes from a study of blood T cell repertoires in COVID-19. Seattle participants joined during active infection and were tracked over time. Authors' methods: The assay estimated nucleated cells by amplifying reference gene primers. TCRdb's copy holds only in-frame clones and misses some; the assay was immunoSEQ multiplex PCR. V and J calls and clone size are given by that table; D and trimming were obtained from the DNA. The table lists about 160,000 clones, about 90% of them singletons. The sequence was obtained from a man aged 30 to 39 with COVID-19, enrolled during active disease. The sample comprised peripheral blood.

The CDR3 nucleotides are TGTGCCAGCAGCTCCCGATTAGCGGGGGGGCCGAGTGAGCAGTACTTC. It is translated as CASSSRLAGGPSEQYF. This chain joins TRBV11-2 and TRBJ2-7; 11 nucleotides agree with TRBD2. Germline CDR1 SGHAT, CDR2 FQNNGV. After removal of 4 bases from V and 7 bases from J, the junction contained 12 bases not matched to a gene. The CDR3 has 16 residues.